These 3 T cell receptor beta chains were sequenced from one sample in a study of blood T cell repertoires in COVID-19. Only in-frame clones appear in the TCRdb table, and some are missing; sequencing was by immunoSEQ multiplex PCR. Of about 94,000 clones listed, about 86% are singletons. Sample: peripheral blood. These receptors all come from a woman aged 55 to 70 in a cohort sampled during active or convalescent COVID-19.

This chain connects TRBV3-1 (or the pseudogene TRBV3-2) to TRBJ2-3; TRBD1 aligns across 9 bases. The CDR3 is 15 residues long. Germline loops: CDR1 LGHDT, CDR2 YNNKEL (reference sequence). The V gene end was trimmed by 1 base and the J gene end by 2 bases; junction bases not matched to a gene: 1. CDR3 region: CASSQGTGVTDTQYF. CDR3 DNA: TGTGCCAGCAGCCAAGGGACAGGGGTCACAGATACGCAGTATTTT.

This clone was found a few times. This rearrangement joins TRBV9 to TRBJ2-3; a weak D match, TRBD2 (6 bases). Germline-derived CDR1 and CDR2 are SGDLS and YYNGEE. The CDR3 runs 15 residues. Trimming shortened V by 0 bases and J by 5 bases, and 13 bases separated the two germline ends. The DNA for the CDR3 is TGTGCCAGCAGCGTAGGTGTGGGGCGGGGAGATACGCAGTATTTT. Amino acids: CASSVGVGRGDTQYF. Based on the CDR3 plus reference TRBV9 and TRBJ2-3, the full variable domain is DSGVTQTPKHLITATGQRVTLRCSPRSGDLSVYWYQQSLDQGLQFLIQYYNGEERAKGNILERFSAQQFPDLHSELNLSSLELGDSALYFCASSVGVGRGDTQYFGPGTRLTVL.

J is TRBJ2-1 and V is TRBV7-9; D is undetermined. V was shortened by 5 bases and J by 0 bases, with 11 bases between the two germline ends. The V gene's germline CDR1 is SEHNR and CDR2 FQNEAQ (reference sequence). The CDR3 is 15 residues long. In DNA form, the CDR3 reads TGTGCCAGCAGCCCCCAGCGTAGCTCCTACAATGAGCAGTTCTTC. Protein: CASSPQRSSYNEQFF.